This T cell receptor beta chain was retrieved from a study of a mutant IDH1 vaccine in newly diagnosed glioma. Study-level information: Patients were pretreated with radiotherapy, temozolomide, or both, mostly both.

A word on this clone: As yet, its antigen is unknown.

Time point described: week 35, safety follow-up. Vaccination used 300 ug of mutant IDH1 20-mer peptide per dose, with topical imiquimod. Findings and caveats of the study: Of the patients, around 93% had vaccine-induced immune responses.

The CDR3 contains 14 residues. Per the germline V gene, CDR1 is GTSNPN and CDR2 is SVGIG (reference sequence). Trimming took off 0 bases at V and 3 bases at J, with 9 bases between the two ends. Clones were read by immunoSEQ multiplex PCR, and TCRdb kept only the in-frame ones, dropping some. This repertoire shows roughly 64,000 clones, 60% to 75% found once; its top ten account for over 4%. The source was PBMCs, collected from a glioma patient whose treatment included an IDH1 peptide vaccine. This sequence originates from a middle-aged man with glioma. The chain combines TRBV30 with TRBJ1-5, with D hard to call. In DNA form, the CDR3 reads TGTGCCTGGAGTGTAGGGCAGGACAATCAGCCCCAGCATTTT. Its protein product is CAWSVGQDNQPQHF.